The entry below describes one T cell receptor beta chain. Its antigen is unknown. The germline CDR1 and CDR2 sequences are SGHRS and YFSETQ. Trimming removed 4 bases from V and 6 bases from J, with 11 bases in between. The CDR3 runs 13 residues. This sample was taken from a study of shared clonotypes between healthy human individuals. Study-level results: Clonotype sharing among donors was expected to depend on sequencing depth. Estimated clonotype richness was generally higher in naive than memory subsets.

The data were produced by immunoSEQ multiplex PCR, yet TCRdb's version contains in-frame clones alone and is incomplete. The table shows about 1.5 million clones, with roughly 96% occurring only once. This clonotype originated in a man aged 25-45 years in good health. V usage is TRBV5-1 and J usage is TRBJ2-1; TRBD1 is a possible D gene (6 bases). The sequenced sample consisted of naive CD4+ T cells sorted from blood. The subset is: CD45RA+ positively selected. The CDR3 DNA sequence: TGCGCCAGCAGCACGATACAGGGCAATGAGCAGTTCTTC. Translating it yields CASSTIQGNEQFF.